The 30 T cell receptor beta chains reported below all come from one sample, sequenced in a study of cytotoxic CD8 clonotypes in ibrutinib-treated CLL. TCRdb's table, derived via immunoSEQ multiplex PCR, lists solely in-frame clones and lacks some. This sample has about 160,000 clones, with approximately 80% found just once. The specimen was PBMCs, collected after 24 months of ibrutinib treatment. Source of these receptors: a human donor with chronic lymphocytic leukemia.

The chain links TRBV18 to TRBJ2-1; TRBD2 is a possible D gene (6 bases). The CDR3 sequence is 13 residues long. The V gene lost 5 bases and the J gene lost 7 bases, with 12 bases spanning the gap. Germline loops: CDR1 KGHSH, CDR2 LQKENI. CDR3 sequence reads: CASSTQRVNEQFF. Written as DNA, the CDR3 is TGTGCCAGCTCAACCCAGCGGGTAAATGAGCAGTTCTTC.

This chain uses TRBV7-7 with TRBJ1-4; D is unclear. The CDR3 has 13 amino acids. In germline, CDR1 is SSHAT, CDR2 FNYEAQ (reference sequence). The V end lost 5 bases, the J end lost 8 bases, and 12 bases lay between the germline ends. CDR3 nucleotides: TGTGCCAGCAGCCCGAACTTCGGCGAAAAACTGTTTTTT. Amino acid sequence: CASSPNFGEKLFF.

V gene TRBV6-6 combines with J gene TRBJ2-1; D tentatively fits TRBD1 or TRBD2 (7 bases each). The germline V and J ends were trimmed by 7 bases and 3 bases, with 10 bases remaining between them. CDR1 is MNHNY and CDR2 is SVGAGI in the germline V gene (reference sequence). CDR3 length equals 13 residues. CDR3 protein: CASKRDSYNEQFF. DNA for the CDR3: TGTGCCAGCAAGCGGGACAGCTACAATGAGCAGTTCTTC.

V usage is TRBV28 and J usage is TRBJ2-5; 11 bases agree with TRBD1. Germline values: CDR1 MDHEN, CDR2 SYDVKM. J lost 1 base, V lost 5 bases, and 9 bases had no gene match. The CDR3 runs 17 residues. Here the CDR3 reads CASSPLGQGDLQETQYF. The CDR3 DNA is TGTGCCAGCAGTCCCTTGGGACAGGGGGACCTCCAAGAGACCCAGTACTTC. Using reference TRBV28 and TRBJ2-5 for the parts outside the CDR3, the full variable domain is DVKVTQSSRYLVKRTGEKVFLECVQDMDHENMFWYRQDPGLGLRLIYFSYDVKMKEKGDIPEGYSVSREKKERFSLILESASTNQTSMYLCASSPLGQGDLQETQYFGPGTRLLVL.

The genes are TRBV7-3 and TRBJ1-4; the D is unclear. CDR3 size: 12 residues. Germline V gene lookup returns CDR1 SGHTA and CDR2 FQGTGA. The germline V and J ends were trimmed by 5 bases and 8 bases, with 9 bases remaining between them. In DNA, the CDR3 is TGTGCCAGCAGCCAAGGGAGGGAAAAACTGTTTTTT. Translating it yields CASSQGREKLFF.

V is TRBV27 and J is TRBJ1-1; no clear D. Germline CDR1 is MNHEY and CDR2 is SMNVEV (reference sequence). Trimming took 2 bases from V and 8 from J, leaving 12 bases between them. This CDR3 is built from 13 residues. CDR3 bases: TGTGCCAGCAGTTTAGCATTTGTGGGAGAAGCTTTCTTT. It translates to CASSLAFVGEAFF.

The chain joins TRBV30 to TRBJ1-3; D possibly corresponds to TRBD1 (5 bases). CDR3 length: 14 amino acids. V lost 2 bases to trimming and J lost 0 bases, with 8 bases between them. Germline values: CDR1 GTSNPN, CDR2 SVGIG (reference sequence). The CDR3 bases are TGTGCCTGGAGTAGGGGCACCTCTGGAAACACCATATATTTT. Protein sequence: CAWSRGTSGNTIYF.

The rearrangement uses TRBV7-2 and TRBJ1-2; a weak D match, TRBD1 (5 bases). CDR3 size: 13 residues. Germline loops: CDR1 SGHTA, CDR2 FQGNSA. V lost 1 base and J 7 bases, leaving 10 bases between the germline ends. The CDR3 DNA reads TGTGCCAGCAGCTTAGATCGGAGGGGTGGCTACACCTTC. It translates to CASSLDRRGGYTF. The whole variable domain, filled in from reference TRBV7-2 and TRBJ1-2, reads GAGVSQSPSNKVTEKGKDVELRCDPISGHTALYWYRQSLGQGLEFLIYFQGNSAPDKSGLPSDRFSAERTGGSVSTLTIQRTQQEDSAVYLCASSLDRRGGYTFGSGTRLTVV.

This chain connects TRBV7-2 to TRBJ1-1; the D is unclear. V was pared by 1 base and J by 6 bases, with 12 bases between. This CDR3 spans 14 amino acids. CDR1 and CDR2 from the germline V gene are SGHTA and FQGNSA. CDR3 residues: CASSLVGQVSEAFF. The DNA of the CDR3 is TGTGCCAGCAGCTTAGTTGGGCAGGTCTCTGAAGCTTTCTTT.

The genes are TRBV7-2 and TRBJ2-1; D is perhaps TRBD2 (6 bases). V shed 5 bases and J shed 4 bases, with 12 bases lying between them. Germline CDR1 SGHTA, CDR2 FQGNSA. This CDR3 has 14 residues. CDR3 sequence: CASSPDGGYNEQFF. CDR3 in DNA: TGTGCCAGCAGCCCGGACGGGGGTTACAATGAGCAGTTCTTC.

The rearrangement joins TRBV6-5 to TRBJ1-2, with unresolved D. V was trimmed by 8 bases and J by 4 bases, leaving 8 bases between them. This CDR3 has 11 residues. Germline values: CDR1 MNHEY, CDR2 SVGAGI. CDR3: CASRGSYGYTF. Here the CDR3 DNA reads TGTGCCAGCCGGGGAAGCTATGGCTACACCTTC.

The J gene is TRBJ1-1, the V gene TRBV29-1; D not certain. Germline V gene sequence: CDR1 SQVTM, CDR2 ANQGSEA. This CDR3 has 11 residues. Trimming pared 4 bases from V and 11 bases from J, leaving 14 bases between. CDR3 sequence: CSVVRPPVAFF. The CDR3, as DNA: TGCAGCGTTGTTCGGCCCCCCGTTGCTTTCTTT. Full variable domain (outside the CDR3, taken from reference TRBV29-1 and TRBJ1-1): SAVISQKPSRDICQRGTSLTIQCQVDSQVTMMFWYRQQPGQSLTLIATANQGSEATYESGFVIDKFPISRPNLTFSTLTVSNMSPEDSSIYLCSVVRPPVAFFGQGTRLTVV.

This rearrangement joins TRBV23-1 to TRBJ2-2; no clear D gene. TRBV23-1 carries the ORF label, with uncertain function. Deletions cut 7 bases from V and 7 bases from J, with 4 bases between. CDR3 length: 10 amino acids. CDR3 sequence: CASNRGELFF. CDR3 DNA sequence: TGCGCCAGCAATCGCGGGGAGCTGTTTTTT.

This chain connects TRBV6-5 to TRBJ2-1; possibly TRBD1 or TRBD2 for D (5 bases each). V lost 5 bases and J 7 bases, leaving 18 bases between the germline ends. Germline-derived CDR1 and CDR2 are MNHEY and SVGAGI. This CDR3 region has 15 residues. The CDR3 here is CASSIVEGLSNEQFF. CDR3 in DNA: TGTGCCAGCAGTATCGTCGAGGGGCTCTCAAATGAGCAGTTCTTC.

V is TRBV7-8 and J is TRBJ1-5, with D unclear. V was cut by 4 bases and J by 1 base, with 8 bases left in between. Germline V lookup: CDR1 SGHVS, CDR2 FQNEAQ. This CDR3 is 14 amino acids long. The CDR3 here is CASSYLGSNQPQHF. DNA for the CDR3: TGTGCCAGCAGCTACCTGGGGAGCAATCAGCCCCAGCATTTT.

V usage is TRBV18 and J usage is TRBJ2-7; TRBD1 might be the D (5 bases). This CDR3 is built from 15 residues. Trimming shortened V by 2 bases and J by 5 bases, and 16 bases separated the two germline ends. Germline-derived CDR1 and CDR2 are KGHSH and LQKENI. CDR3 nucleotides: TGTGCCAGCTCACCAAGGCCCAGGGCGGTCGACGAGCAGTACTTC. It yields the protein CASSPRPRAVDEQYF.

This chain connects TRBV5-1 to TRBJ1-1, with D tentatively TRBD1 (6 bases). V was pared by 4 bases and J by 1 base, with 20 bases between. The CDR3 has 17 residues. Germline CDR1 reads SGHRS; CDR2 reads YFSETQ. The CDR3 DNA sequence: TGCGCCAGCAGCCGATTACAGGGCCGAGCTCCGAACACTGAAGCTTTCTTT. It encodes CASSRLQGRAPNTEAFF.

The V call is TRBV5-1, the J call TRBJ2-7, with 8 bases identical to TRBD1. V gave up 4 bases and J gave up 4 bases; unmatched junction bases: 13. This CDR3 is 16 amino acids long. Germline CDR1 reads SGHRS; CDR2 reads YFSETQ. The CDR3 DNA is TGCGCCAGCAGCCGCCTCGGACAGGGTGTAAGGTACGAGCAGTACTTC. It encodes CASSRLGQGVRYEQYF.

This chain connects TRBV18 to TRBJ2-7; 8 bases map to TRBD2. Trimming removed 3 bases from V and 6 bases from J; junction bases left unmatched: 7. Germline V gene data show CDR1 as KGHSH and CDR2 as LQKENI. This CDR3 contains 14 residues. The DNA of the CDR3 is TGTGCCAGCTCACCCGGGACTAGTAACGGCGAGCAGTACTTC. It specifies CASSPGTSNGEQYF.

Only a few counts were recorded for this clone. This chain links TRBV11-2 with TRBJ2-2; D is uncertain. From germline, CDR1 is SGHAT and CDR2 FQNNGV. The CDR3 runs 14 residues. V was pared by 4 bases and J by 7 bases, with 13 bases between. CDR3 protein: CASSSAAGGGELFF. The CDR3 bases are TGTGCCAGCAGCTCGGCAGCCGGTGGCGGGGAGCTGTTTTTT.

This chain connects TRBV28 to TRBJ1-5, with D unresolved. V lost 3 bases and J 2 bases, leaving 11 bases between the germline ends. The germline V gene encodes CDR1 MDHEN and CDR2 SYDVKM. The length of the CDR3 is 15 residues. The CDR3 spells CASSFWQTGNQPQHF. The DNA for the CDR3 is TGTGCCAGCAGTTTTTGGCAGACCGGCAATCAGCCCCAGCATTTT.

This clone has only a few counts. V gene TRBV29-1 combines with J gene TRBJ2-1; no definite D call. V lost 3 bases to trimming and J lost 0 bases, with 6 bases between them. The CDR3 spans 13 residues. The germline V gene encodes CDR1 SQVTM and CDR2 ANQGSEA. CDR3 residues: CSVEESSYNEQFF. Here the CDR3 DNA reads TGCAGCGTTGAGGAGAGCTCCTACAATGAGCAGTTCTTC.

In this sample, this clone turned up once. This chain connects TRBV7-2 to TRBJ2-1; the match to TRBD2 covers 7 bases. CDR3 length: 15 residues. Germline CDR1 is SGHTA and CDR2 is FQGNSA. J was trimmed by 2 bases and V by 4 bases; bases with no gene match: 5. This CDR3 is CASSYKAGPYNEQFF. The CDR3 DNA reads as TGTGCCAGCAGCTATAAAGCGGGGCCCTACAATGAGCAGTTCTTC.

The chain is built from TRBV28 and TRBJ1-5, with a possible D match to TRBD1 (6 bases). V shed 2 bases and J shed 5 bases, with 13 bases lying between them. This CDR3 region has 15 residues. Germline CDR1 and CDR2: MDHEN and SYDVKM. CDR3 protein: CASSLRAGAHQPQHF. The CDR3, as DNA: TGTGCCAGCAGTTTACGAGCAGGGGCGCATCAGCCCCAGCATTTT.

The chain has TRBV10-3 and TRBJ1-1; D is unclear. The CDR3 length is 15 residues. V was trimmed by 3 bases and J by 3 bases, leaving 14 bases between them. Per the germline V gene, CDR1 is ENHRY and CDR2 is SYGVKD. The CDR3 bases are TGTGCCATCAGTGAAAACGGGCCGCAGCACACTGAAGCTTTCTTT. Translation: CAISENGPQHTEAFF.

The CDR3 spells CASSNWGFTEAFF. The DNA for the CDR3 is TGTGCCAGCAGCAATTGGGGCTTCACTGAAGCTTTCTTT. The rearrangement uses TRBV5-4 and TRBJ1-1; perhaps TRBD1 as D (5 bases). Germline V gene data show CDR1 as SGHNT and CDR2 as YYREEE (reference sequence). Deletions cut 4 bases from V and 4 bases from J, with 11 bases between. The length of the CDR3 is 13 residues.

This clone showed up just once. The chain uses TRBV6-5 and TRBJ2-7, with a possible D match to TRBD1 (6 bases). The CDR3 runs 14 residues. Per the germline V gene, CDR1 is MNHEY and CDR2 is SVGAGI. Trimming removed 2 bases from V and 6 bases from J, with 14 bases in between. The CDR3 DNA is TGTGCCAGCAGTTACCCCAAGGGACAAGGCGAGCAGTACTTC. Its translation is CASSYPKGQGEQYF.

This clone was observed a handful of times. In DNA form, the CDR3 reads TGTGCCAGCTCACCAGGAGGGCAGGTAGCAGATACGCAGTATTTT. Protein sequence: CASSPGGQVADTQYF. The J gene is TRBJ2-3, the V gene TRBV18; D possibly corresponds to TRBD2 (6 bases). V was cut by 2 bases and J by 4 bases, with 13 bases left in between. This CDR3 region has 15 residues. Germline-derived CDR1 and CDR2 are KGHSH and LQKENI.

This chain uses TRBV19 with TRBJ1-1; 7 bases fit TRBD1. The CDR3 is 16 amino acids. Germline loops: CDR1 LNHDA, CDR2 SQIVND (reference sequence). Unmatched junction bases numbered 16, after V lost 10 bases and J lost 2 bases. The CDR3 nucleotides read TGTGCCACTACCACGAGGAAGGGACAGTCAAACACTGAAGCTTTCTTT. The encoded protein is CATTTRKGQSNTEAFF. Looking up the rest from reference TRBV19 and TRBJ1-1 gives the full variable domain: DGGITQSPKYLFRKEGQNVTLSCEQNLNHDAMYWYRQDPGQGLRLIYYSQIVNDFQKGDIAEGYSVSREKKESFPLTVTSAQKNPTAFYLCATTTRKGQSNTEAFFGQGTRLTVV.

The CDR3: CASSIRSSTNEKLFF. The CDR3 DNA sequence: TGTGCCAGTAGTATAAGGAGCAGCACTAATGAAAAACTGTTTTTT. The chain employs TRBV19 and TRBJ1-4; D is unclear. The CDR3 totals 15 residues. Germline-derived CDR1 and CDR2 are LNHDA and SQIVND (reference sequence). Trimming cost V 2 bases and J 2 bases, with 9 bases left between them.